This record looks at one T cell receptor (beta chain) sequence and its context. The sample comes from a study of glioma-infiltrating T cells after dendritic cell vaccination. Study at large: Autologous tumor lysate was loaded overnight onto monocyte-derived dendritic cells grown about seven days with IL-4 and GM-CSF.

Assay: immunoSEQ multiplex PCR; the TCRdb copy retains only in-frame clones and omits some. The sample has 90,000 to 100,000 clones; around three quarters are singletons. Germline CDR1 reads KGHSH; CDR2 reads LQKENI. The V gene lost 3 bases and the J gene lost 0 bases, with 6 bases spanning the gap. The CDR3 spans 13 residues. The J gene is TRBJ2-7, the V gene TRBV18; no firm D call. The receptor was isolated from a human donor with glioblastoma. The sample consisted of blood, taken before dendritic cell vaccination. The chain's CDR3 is CASSPSGSYEQYF. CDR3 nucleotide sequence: TGTGCCAGCTCACCGTCGGGCTCCTACGAGCAGTACTTC.